Below, one TCR beta chain is given with its context. Its antigen remains unidentified. The germline V and J ends were trimmed by 5 bases and 4 bases, with 11 bases remaining between them. The CDR3 consists of 13 residues. CDR1 ENHRY and CDR2 SYGVKD come from the germline V gene. This sample is drawn from a study of PD-1 blockade in classical Hodgkin lymphoma. Overall study results and limits: CD4+ TCR diversity, unlike CD8+, rose significantly by C4D1. When set against healthy donors, newly diagnosed patients were reported to show lower baseline TCR diversity.

Brentuximab vedotin exposure varied, and every patient relapsed after autologous stem cell transplantation. Profiling relied on immunoSEQ multiplex PCR, and the TCRdb table lists in-frame clones only, not all of them. The sample contains around 10,000 clones, 92% of which appear only once. This receptor was identified in a human donor with classical Hodgkin lymphoma. Sequencing used peripheral blood mononuclear cells (PBMCs), obtained at baseline. The chain employs TRBV10-3 and TRBJ1-2; D gene unclear. CDR3 protein: CAISRLPFYGYTF. CDR3 DNA: TGTGCCATCAGTCGTTTACCCTTCTATGGCTACACCTTC.